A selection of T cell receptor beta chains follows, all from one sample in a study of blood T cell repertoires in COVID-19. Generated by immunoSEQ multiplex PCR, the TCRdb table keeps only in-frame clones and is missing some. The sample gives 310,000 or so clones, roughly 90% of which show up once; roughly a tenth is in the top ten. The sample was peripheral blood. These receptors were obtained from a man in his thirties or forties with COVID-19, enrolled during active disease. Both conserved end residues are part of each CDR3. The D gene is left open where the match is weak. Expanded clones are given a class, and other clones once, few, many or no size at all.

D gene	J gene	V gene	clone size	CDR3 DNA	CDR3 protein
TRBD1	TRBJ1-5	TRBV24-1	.	TGTGCCACCAGTGATGCCTCGTATTTGGCAGGGGGTCAGCCCCAGCATTTT	CATSDASYLAGGQPQHF
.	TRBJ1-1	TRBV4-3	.	TGCGCCAGCAGCCAAGATCAGGGATTTGGAACGGCGAACACTGAAGCTTTCTTT	CASSQDQGFGTANTEAFF
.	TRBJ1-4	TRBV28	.	TGTGCCAGCAGCCCCCCGCAACATAATGAAAAACTGTTTTTT	CASSPPQHNEKLFF
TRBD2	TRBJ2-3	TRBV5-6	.	TGTGCCAGCAGCTCACTAGCGGGACTTACAGATACGCAGTATTTT	CASSSLAGLTDTQYF
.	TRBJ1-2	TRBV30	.	TGTGCCTGGAGTCGCAAAGGATGGGGAGGTAACTATGGCTACACCTTC	CAWSRKGWGGNYGYTF
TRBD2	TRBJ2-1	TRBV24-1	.	TGTGCCACCAGTGGATATGGGACTAGCGGGATGAGCTCCTACAATGAGCAGTTCTTC	CATSGYGTSGMSSYNEQFF
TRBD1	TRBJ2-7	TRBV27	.	TGTGCCAGCAGTCCGGGACAGTATATTTTTGAGCAGTACTTC	CASSPGQYIFEQYF
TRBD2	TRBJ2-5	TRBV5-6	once	TGTGCCAGCAGCTCCTCGTGGGGGACTAGCGGACAAGAGACCCAGTACTTC	CASSSSWGTSGQETQYF
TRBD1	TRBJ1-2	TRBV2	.	TGTGCCAGCTTCCGGGACAGGGACTATGGCTACACCTTC	CASFRDRDYGYTF
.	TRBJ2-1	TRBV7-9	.	TGTGCCAGCAGTCATGACACCTCCGTCTACAATGAGCAGTTCTTC	CASSHDTSVYNEQFF
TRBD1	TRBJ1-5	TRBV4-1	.	TGCGCCAGCAGCCAAGGGACAGGCGGGTATAGCAATCAGCCCCAGCATTTT	CASSQGTGGYSNQPQHF
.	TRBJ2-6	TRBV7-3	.	TGTGCCAGCAGCTTAAAGAGTGGGACTCTTACAAGCTCTGGGGCCAACGTCCTGACTTTC	CASSLKSGTLTSSGANVLTF
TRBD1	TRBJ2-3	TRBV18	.	TGTGCCAGCTCAACCTACCTACAGGGGGCGCGGGCAGATACGCAGTATTTT	CASSTYLQGARADTQYF
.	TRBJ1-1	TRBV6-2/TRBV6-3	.	TGTGCCAGCAGTTACACCTTCGGGGACACTGAAGCTTTCTTT	CASSYTFGDTEAFF
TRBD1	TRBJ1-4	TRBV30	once	TGTGCCTGGAGTTCAGGACAGGGGGGCGCTAATGAAAAACTGTTTTTT	CAWSSGQGGANEKLFF
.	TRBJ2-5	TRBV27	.	TGTGCCAGCAGTTCCGCCCCCGCGGAGACCCAGTACTTC	CASSSAPAETQYF
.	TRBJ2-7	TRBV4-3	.	TGCGCCAGCAGCCCTACTGCCGGGACTTTCTACGAGCAGTACTTC	CASSPTAGTFYEQYF
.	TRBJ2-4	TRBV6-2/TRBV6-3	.	TGTGCCAGCAGTTCTAAAGGACTTAGCGTTCAGTACTTC	CASSSKGLSVQYF
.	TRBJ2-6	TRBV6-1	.	TGTGCCAGCAGTGATGTAGGGGGAGAATCTGGGGCCAACGTCCTGACTTTC	CASSDVGGESGANVLTF
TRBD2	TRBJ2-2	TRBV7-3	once	TGTGCCAGCACTCTAGGCGGGAGTCGGGTCGGGGAGCTGTTTTTT	CASTLGGSRVGELFF
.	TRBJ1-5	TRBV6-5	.	TGTGCCGGAAGGACAGATAGCAATCAGCCCCAGCATTTT	CAGRTDSNQPQHF
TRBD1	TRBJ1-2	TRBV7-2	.	TGTGCCAGCAGCCCTCCGACAGGGGGCTATGGCTACACCTTC	CASSPPTGGYGYTF